Shown below are 19 T cell receptor beta chains from a single sample sequenced in a study of T-cell memory formation after mild COVID-19. TCRdb re-called the 5' RACE reads through MiXCR, storing one row per CDR3 protein. The table records a few hundred thousand distinct CDR3 sequences, about 27% of them present only once. The specimen sequenced was PBMCs or a T cell subset sorted from them (not recorded which). Every receptor here comes from an adult woman who had mild COVID-19 (a few samples of this study predate the infection). Cell type and time point are not known.

The chain carries TRBV5-1 and TRBJ2-3, with 12 bases lining up with TRBD2. The CDR3 is 16 residues long. Per the germline V gene, CDR1 is SGHRS and CDR2 is YFSETQ. V was clipped by 1 base and J by 6 bases; unmatched bases: 6. Written as DNA, the CDR3 is TGCGCCAGCAGCTTGAGGACTAGCGGGGCCTCGGATACGCAGTATTTT. Translated: CASSLRTSGASDTQYF.

The chain uses TRBV9 and TRBJ1-1; 9 positions agree with TRBD1. This CDR3 is 16 amino acids long. From germline, CDR1 is SGDLS and CDR2 YYNGEE. The trim removed 5 bases at V and 4 bases at J, leaving 12 bases unmatched. CDR3 nucleotide sequence: TGTGCCAGCAGTGACAGGGGGAGAGGTTTGGGCACTGAAGCTTTCTTT. Its protein product is CASSDRGRGLGTEAFF.

The rearrangement uses TRBV7-9 and TRBJ2-5; 8 positions match TRBD1. Trimming removed 5 bases from V and 5 bases from J; junction bases left unmatched: 7. Germline lookup yields CDR1 SEHNR and CDR2 FQNEAQ (reference sequence). The CDR3 has 14 residues. The CDR3 DNA reads as TGTGCCAGCAGCCCGGACAGGGTATCTGAGACCCAGTACTTC. It yields the protein CASSPDRVSETQYF.

The chain is built from TRBV7-9 and TRBJ2-3, with a tentative D call TRBD2 (6 bases). V lost 5 bases, J lost 2 bases, and 14 bases lay in between. The germline V gene has CDR1 SEHNR and CDR2 FQNEAQ (reference sequence). The CDR3 sequence is 15 residues long. CDR3 region: CASSIVGGTTDTQYF. In DNA, the CDR3 is TGTGCCAGCAGCATAGTCGGGGGAACCACAGATACGCAGTATTTT.

The rearrangement links TRBV4-3 to TRBJ2-1; D perhaps matches TRBD2 (7 bases). The CDR3 runs to 15 residues. Deletions cut 0 bases from V and 2 bases from J, with 8 bases between. Looked up from germline, CDR1 is LGHNA and CDR2 is YSLEER. CDR3 DNA sequence: TGCGCCAGCAGCCAAGACGGGGGGCCCTACAATGAGCAGTTCTTC. Translating it yields CASSQDGGPYNEQFF.

The sample holds a few counts of this clonotype. The chain joins TRBV20-1 to TRBJ2-3, with 10 positions matching TRBD2. The CDR3 length is 15 residues. Trimming took 5 bases from V and 6 from J; bases not matched to a gene: 11. The germline CDR1 and CDR2 sequences are DFQATT and SNEGSKA (reference sequence). This chain's CDR3 is CSAHPGASGGDTQYF. The CDR3 DNA sequence: TGCAGTGCTCACCCTGGGGCTAGCGGGGGTGATACGCAGTATTTT.

The chain combines TRBV11-3 with TRBJ1-1; no definite D call. The CDR3 totals 12 residues. Trimming removed 0 bases at V and 6 bases at J, with 5 bases between. The germline CDR1 and CDR2 sequences are SGHNT and YENEEA. CDR3 sequence reads: CASSLDPAEAFF. The CDR3 DNA follows: TGTGCCAGCAGCTTAGATCCGGCTGAAGCTTTCTTT.

The chain couples TRBV24-1 to TRBJ1-2; 9 positions match TRBD1. The germline V gene has CDR1 KGHDR and CDR2 SFDVKD. The CDR3 is 13 amino acids. After removal of 7 bases from V and 4 bases from J, the junction contained 3 bases not matched to a gene. The CDR3 region is CATSRDRAYGYTF. CDR3 in DNA: TGTGCCACCAGCCGGGACAGGGCCTATGGCTACACCTTC.

This chain uses TRBV12-3 or TRBV12-4 with TRBJ2-6; D tentatively reads TRBD1 or TRBD2 (5 bases each). The ends were cut back, 5 bases at V and 0 bases at J, with 11 bases in the middle. The CDR3 runs to 16 residues. The CDR3 DNA sequence: TGTGCCAGCAGTGGGGGAACCTACTCTGGGGCCAACGTCCTGACTTTC. Its protein is CASSGGTYSGANVLTF.

This clonotype showed up just a few times. The CDR3 here is CASSPGYGYTF. The CDR3 DNA reads as TGTGCCAGCAGCCCCGGGTATGGCTACACCTTC. The chain carries TRBV3-1 and TRBJ1-2, with D unclear. Trimming removed 4 bases from V and 5 bases from J, with 5 bases in between. CDR1 is LGHDT and CDR2 is YNNKEL in the germline V gene (reference sequence). This CDR3 spans 11 amino acids. The variable domain in full, completed from reference TRBV3-1 and TRBJ1-2, reads DTAVSQTPKYLVTQMGNDKSIKCEQNLGHDTMYWYKQDSKKFLKIMFSYNNKELIINETVPNRFSPKSPDKAHLNLHINSLELGDSAVYFCASSPGYGYTFGSGTRLTVV.

The CDR3 nucleotides read TGTGCCAGCAGCCCTCGGGGGGGCCGGGCCATGGGGAACAATGAGCAGTTCTTC. Its protein is CASSPRGGRAMGNNEQFF. The V gene is TRBV7-6, the J gene TRBJ2-1; 8 bases align to TRBD2. CDR3 length: 18 residues. Germline trimming cut 5 bases from V and 5 bases from J; bases unmatched to any gene: 17. Germline V CDR1 and CDR2: SGHVS, FNYEAQ.

The gene calls are TRBV7-2 and TRBJ2-2; D call uncertain. The CDR3 is 16 residues long. Germline-derived CDR1 and CDR2 are SGHTA and FQGNSA. Trimming took off 4 bases at V and 0 bases at J, with 12 bases between the two ends. The CDR3 protein is CASSSGRLSNTGELFF. CDR3 coding DNA: TGTGCCAGCAGCTCGGGTCGTCTTTCGAACACCGGGGAGCTGTTTTTT.

This clonotype has a handful of counts. V and J are TRBV15 and TRBJ2-7; D unclear. The germline V and J ends were trimmed by 0 bases and 0 bases, with 6 bases remaining between them. The germline V gene has CDR1 LNHNV and CDR2 YYDKDF (reference sequence). This CDR3 region has 14 residues. The CDR3 sequence is CATSREVSSYEQYF. CDR3 nucleotide sequence: TGTGCCACCAGCAGAGAGGTCTCCTCCTACGAGCAGTACTTC.

This chain joins TRBV7-3 and TRBJ2-1; weak D call: TRBD1 (6 bases). This CDR3 is built from 15 residues. With 5 bases removed from V and 6 bases from J, the gap between germline ends came to 17 bases. The germline CDR1 and CDR2 sequences are SGHTA and FQGTGA. CDR3 nucleotides: TGTGCCAGCAGCCCCGGGACATCCCCCGGCAATGAGCAGTTCTTC. This gives the protein CASSPGTSPGNEQFF.

This clonotype was seen a handful of times. The chain couples TRBV7-2 to TRBJ2-3; D is possibly TRBD1 or TRBD2 (5 bases each). The CDR3 loop spans 15 amino acids. Germline CDR1 SGHTA, CDR2 FQGNSA. The V end was cut by 3 bases, the J end by 8 bases, with 18 bases between. CDR3 bases: TGTGCCAGCAGCTTGAACCGGGACCCAAGAAGTACGCAGTATTTT. Residues: CASSLNRDPRSTQYF. Full variable domain (rest looked up from reference TRBV7-2 and TRBJ2-3): GAGVSQSPSNKVTEKGKDVELRCDPISGHTALYWYRQSLGQGLEFLIYFQGNSAPDKSGLPSDRFSAERTGGSVSTLTIQRTQQEDSAVYLCASSLNRDPRSTQYFGPGTRLTVL.

This clonotype showed up just a few times. J is TRBJ2-4 and V is TRBV5-6; TRBD2 matches 7 bases. V lost 3 bases and J lost 1; bases outside the gene matches: 13. This CDR3 is built from 18 residues. Germline CDR1 SGHDT, CDR2 YYEEEE. This CDR3 is CASSSPGYGGRAKNIQYF. The CDR3 bases are TGTGCCAGCAGCTCGCCGGGGTACGGGGGGAGGGCCAAAAACATTCAGTACTTC.

This clonotype was recorded a few times. The rearrangement uses TRBV18 and TRBJ2-3; D gene uncertain. V lost 3 bases to trimming and J lost 4 bases, with 11 bases between them. The CDR3 spans 14 residues. Germline V gene sequence: CDR1 KGHSH, CDR2 LQKENI. CDR3 sequence (DNA): TGTGCCAGCTCACCCGTTGAGATCCCAGATACGCAGTATTTT. Amino acid sequence: CASSPVEIPDTQYF.

The V and J genes are TRBV11-2 and TRBJ2-1; 13 bases align to TRBD2. Germline CDR1 and CDR2: SGHAT and FQNNGV. V shed 3 bases and J 6 bases; nucleotides not matched to a gene: 5. The CDR3 covers 16 residues. The CDR3 region has the DNA TGTGCCAGCAGCTTCGTTGGGACTAGCGGGACCAATGAGCAGTTCTTC. Translation: CASSFVGTSGTNEQFF.

The chain links TRBV5-1 to TRBJ2-7; 8 nucleotides agree with TRBD2. Germline V CDR1 and CDR2: SGHRS, YFSETQ. V was clipped by 4 bases and J by 7 bases; unmatched bases: 10. The CDR3 contains 14 residues. The CDR3: CASSPGLAGKEQYF. As DNA, the CDR3 is TGCGCCAGCAGCCCCGGACTAGCAGGCAAGGAGCAGTACTTC.